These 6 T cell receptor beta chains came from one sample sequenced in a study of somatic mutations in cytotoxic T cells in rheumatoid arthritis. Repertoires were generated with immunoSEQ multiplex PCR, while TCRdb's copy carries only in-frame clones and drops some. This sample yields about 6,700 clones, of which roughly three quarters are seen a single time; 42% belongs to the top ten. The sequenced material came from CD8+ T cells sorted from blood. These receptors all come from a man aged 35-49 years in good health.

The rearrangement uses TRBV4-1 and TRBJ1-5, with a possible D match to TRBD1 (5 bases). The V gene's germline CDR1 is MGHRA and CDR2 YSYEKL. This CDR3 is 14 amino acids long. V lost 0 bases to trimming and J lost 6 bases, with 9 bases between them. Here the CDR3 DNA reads TGCGCCAGCAGCCAAGATAAGGGGACTCAGCCCCAGCATTTT. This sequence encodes CASSQDKGTQPQHF.

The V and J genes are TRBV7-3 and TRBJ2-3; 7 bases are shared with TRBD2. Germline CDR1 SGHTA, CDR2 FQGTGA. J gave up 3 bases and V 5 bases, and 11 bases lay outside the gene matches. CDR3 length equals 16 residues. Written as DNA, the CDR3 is TGTGCCAGCAGCCCGTTAGTGGGGGGGGAGACAGATACGCAGTATTTT. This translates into CASSPLVGGETDTQYF.

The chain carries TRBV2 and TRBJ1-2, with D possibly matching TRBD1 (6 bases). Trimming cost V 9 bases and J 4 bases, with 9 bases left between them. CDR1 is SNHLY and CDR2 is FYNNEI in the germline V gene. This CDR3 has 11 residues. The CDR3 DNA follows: TGTGCCAGTCGGACAGTCTATGGCTACACCTTC. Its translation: CASRTVYGYTF.

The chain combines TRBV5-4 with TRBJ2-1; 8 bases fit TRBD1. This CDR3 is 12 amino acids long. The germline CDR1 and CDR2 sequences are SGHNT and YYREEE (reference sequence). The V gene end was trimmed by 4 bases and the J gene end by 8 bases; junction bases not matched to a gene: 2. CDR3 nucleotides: TGTGCCAGCAGCCCGACAGGGGATGAGCAGTTCTTC. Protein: CASSPTGDEQFF.

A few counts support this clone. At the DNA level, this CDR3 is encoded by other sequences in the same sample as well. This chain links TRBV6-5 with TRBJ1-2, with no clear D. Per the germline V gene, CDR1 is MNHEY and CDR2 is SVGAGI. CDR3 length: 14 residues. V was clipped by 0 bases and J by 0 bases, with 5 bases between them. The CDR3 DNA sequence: TGTGCCAGCAGTTACTCAGGATCTAACTATGGCTACACCTTC. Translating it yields CASSYSGSNYGYTF.

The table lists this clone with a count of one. CDR3 protein: CASSLETSGGETQYF. In DNA form, the CDR3 reads TGTGCCAGCAGCTTAGAGACTAGCGGGGGTGAGACCCAGTACTTC. The gene calls are TRBV7-8 and TRBJ2-5, with 12 bases fitting TRBD2. CDR1 and CDR2 (germline): SGHVS, FQNEAQ. Trimming took 1 base from V and 5 from J; bases not matched to a gene: 2. This CDR3 spans 15 amino acids.